Listed here is a single T cell receptor beta chain. Its antigen is still unknown. The CDR3 runs 11 residues. In germline, CDR1 is DFQATT, CDR2 SNEGSKA (reference sequence). The data were obtained in a study of T cells expressing NK-cell markers. Study results and limitations: In roughly six donors, dominant NKG2C+ clonotypes were roughly 1.0-7.5% of CD8+ T cells.

Beta-chain TCR cDNA was generated via 5'RACE template switching with UMIs. One entry per CDR3 protein, without DNA, is what TCRdb gives after re-calling the 5' RACE reads. This sample's table reports 250,000 or so distinct CDR3 sequences. The sample was blood T cells: a sorted CD56 or NKG2C T cell subset, CD4+ or CD8+ T cells, or bulk PBMC T cells (not recorded which). The receptor was derived from a woman between 18 and 70 years old in good health. The rearrangement uses TRBV20-1 and TRBJ2-1. CDR3 sequence: CSASTPNEQFF.